This TCR beta chain was recovered during a study of T cell repertoires in cytomegalovirus infection. MiXCR, applied by TCRdb to the reads, yields one record per CDR3 protein. The sample contains some 300,000 distinct CDR3 sequences, about 17% of which appear only once. V lost 0 bases and J 4 bases, leaving 18 bases between the germline ends. The CDR3 spans 16 residues. Per germline, CDR1 DFQATT and CDR2 SNEGSKA (reference sequence). This TCR came from a human donor in good health (CMV status not recorded). Some clones in this sample may be carry-over from other donors' samples. Sequencing was done on a sample of PBMCs. This chain connects TRBV20-1 to TRBJ1-1; D may be TRBD1 (5 bases). The CDR3 DNA follows: TGCAGTGCTAGAGATCCATTTCGGCAGGGAGGCACTGAAGCTTTCTTT. This gives the protein CSARDPFRQGGTEAFF.